This TCR beta chain was retrieved from a study of lymphopenia after photon versus proton radiotherapy (dated by TCRdb to between 2018 and 2020). A note on the overall study: The immunological effects of photon versus proton radiation therapy were compared in patients with gastrointestinal tumors who developed high-grade lymphopenia. The cohort comprised about 22 patients with gastrointestinal tumors who received either photon or proton therapy and then developed lymphopenia. The study was designed to characterize how the impact on the immune system differs between the two radiation modalities.

Results and caveats for the whole study, not just this receptor: Proton-treated patients stayed relatively stable during treatment, while photon-treated patients lost naive T cells and TCR diversity and gained effector/memory populations. After the lymphocyte count nadir, photon-treated repertoires showed oligoclonal expansion, especially of CD8+ Temra cells, which drove the drop in diversity. Across the cohort, among patients who died, a greater drop in TCR diversity after the nadir was inversely correlated with overall survival time. The survival association was assessed only in patients who died, and the authors presented better survival with proton therapy as a possibility rather than a demonstrated result.

This clone was recorded only once. Its antigen remains unidentified. Base qualities are missing; no much larger clone stands one base away. Via the germline V gene, CDR1 is SGHVS and CDR2 FQNEAQ. V and J are truncated by 0 bases and 2 bases respectively, leaving an intervening sequence of 8 bases. The CDR3 holds 14 amino acids from the cysteine to the phenylalanine. Only the CDR3 region is kept as DNA, spanning 42 bases read in frame from base 1. The library was built by means of the immunoSEQ multiplex PCR assay. Alongside multiparametric flow cytometry, deep sequencing of rearranged TCR beta loci was used to profile the T cell repertoires. As stored in TCRdb, this immuneACCESS dataset retains in-frame rearrangements with V and J assigned. A fraction of the clones does not appear; measured against another copy, unresolved V genes explain less than half of the discrepancy, and the remainder lacks a known reason. For this sample the table gives around 70,000 clones, of which around 90% were detected only once. The ten top clones hold about 2.6% of the sample.

This TCR came from a woman in her 70s with pancreatic cancer. The sequence joins TRBV7-8 to TRBJ2-7, with no reliable assignment of the D segment. The starting material was peripheral blood, obtained from a patient treated with photon-based radiotherapy. DNA sequence: TGTGCCAGCAGCTTAGCCGCGGTGACCTACGAGCAGTACTTC. It specifies CASSLAAVTYEQYF.